This T cell receptor beta chain was documented in a study of naive and memory T cell subsets. Stated treatment: skin biopsy from PPD injection site in Mantoux-positive individual. Input was roughly 1 to 1000 ng of DNase-treated total RNA without cell sorting. The germline V gene has CDR1 LGHNT and CDR2 FRNRAP. V lost 4 bases to trimming and J lost 2 bases; unmatched junction nucleotides: 3. This CDR3 contains 16 residues. Reverse transcription of blood and skin TCR RNA was primed at alpha and beta constant regions. MiXCR, run by TCRdb on the UMI-ligation and nested PCR reads, gives a single entry per CDR3 protein. The sample includes around 18,000 distinct CDR3 sequences, 8.5% to 10% seen only once; the top ten take over 6.5%. There are a few counts of this clonotype.

Source: skin, taken from a tuberculin skin test site. The TCR was taken from an adult in good health. V usage is TRBV12-5 and J usage is TRBJ2-3, with 13 bases fitting TRBD2. The CDR3 region has the DNA TGTGCTAGTGGTTCTGGACTAGCGGGGGTCACAGATACGCAGTATTTT. The encoded protein is CASGSGLAGVTDTQYF.